This T cell receptor (beta chain) was obtained from a study of T cells in narcolepsy listed by TCRdb under 2018. Study-wide context: Patients with narcolepsy type 1 or type 2 (NT1, NT2) and healthy control donors were enrolled in the study. The study sought autoreactive T cells targeting hypocretin neuron self-antigens (hypocretin, TRIB2) in narcolepsy patients, using TCR Vbeta sequencing to track clonotypes in blood and CSF. Beyond this particular receptor, the publication reports: Numbers of sequenced blood memory CD4+ clonotypes were comparable, averaging approximately 42,000 in patients and around 30,000 in controls. According to the report, autoreactive clonotypes were detected serially in the blood of the same patients and of different patients, but not in healthy controls. No sequences matching autoreactive T cell clones were present in some of the blood memory CD4+ repertoires from patients and controls. HCRT-specific and TRIB2-specific autoreactive clonotypes were highlighted in plots that compared CD4+ T cell clonotypes in CSF versus blood from the same patient.

Memory CD4+ T cells were sorted ex vivo from peripheral blood of narcolepsy patients and healthy controls for TCR Vbeta sequencing. To prepare the library, the immunoSEQ multiplex PCR assay was applied. The clones in this table, taken by TCRdb from immuneACCESS, are in-frame only. Not every clone is retained; where verified, under half of the shortfall comes from an unresolved V gene, and the cause of the rest is unknown. The sample has some 30,000 clones on record, under 85% of them singletons. Roughly 1.2% of the sample lies in the top ten. For this clone: Its antigen target is currently unknown. No clone much larger than this one lies a single base away; base qualities are absent.

As encoded in the germline V gene, CDR1 is MNHEY while CDR2 is SVGAGI. Trimming costs V 1 base and J 6 bases, and their ends lie 9 bases apart. From the cysteine up to the phenylalanine, the CDR3 has a length of 13 residues. Just CDR3 DNA is preserved here, 39 bases in frame from base 1. The origin of this receptor is a human donor with narcolepsy. The chain joins TRBV6-5 to TRBJ1-2; a weak D assignment points to TRBD1 (6 bases agree). The sequenced sample consisted of CD45RA- memory CD4+ T cells from PBMCs. The cell subset or site tag for this specimen amounts to: memory T cells sorted ex vivo from peripheral blood. The CDR3 has the sequence CASSYWGLDGYTF. In nucleotide form, the sequence is TGTGCCAGCAGTTACTGGGGGCTCGATGGCTACACCTTC.